This TCR beta chain was documented in a study of T cell responses to AZD1222 COVID-19 vaccine. Findings and limits, study-wide: Clonal diversity may have been underestimated, and the donors were mostly white British, with more females than males. Nearly half of spike-specific TCRs reportedly target unmutated variant regions. With dominance at 160-218 and 743-854, vaccine-associated CD4 TCRs spanned spike. The peak T cell response came first, and repertoires were sampled only after it.

V lost 2 bases to trimming and J lost 11 bases; unmatched junction nucleotides: 8. This CDR3 is 14 amino acids long. The V gene's germline CDR1 is SEHNR and CDR2 FQNEAQ (reference sequence). The method was immunoSEQ multiplex PCR; TCRdb's version includes in-frame clones alone and lacks a portion of them. The sample contains roughly 150,000 clones, about 91% of which appear only once. In regard to this clone: Its antigen is as yet unknown.

Sequences were derived from peripheral blood, sampled on day 0 of MenACWY control vaccination. This clonotype was sampled from an adult in good health. The genes are TRBV7-9 and TRBJ1-4; 7 bases line up with TRBD1. The CDR3 DNA is TGTGCCAGCAGCTTACATTCTCCGGGACAGAAACTGTTTTTT. Its translation: CASSLHSPGQKLFF.